This T cell receptor beta chain appears in the sequencing data of a study of early T cells in non-severe SARS-CoV-2 infection. The overall study: Bulk RNA from unsorted whole blood was sequenced; chains were unpaired.

Germline V gene lookup returns CDR1 MGHRA and CDR2 YSYEKL. The CDR3 spans 16 residues. V lost 4 bases and J lost 4; bases outside the gene matches: 9. This clonotype has only a few counts. Researchers tagged individual cDNA molecules with unique molecular identifiers. MiXCR, applied by TCRdb to the 5' RACE reads, yields one record per CDR3 protein. The sample lists 100,000 to 140,000 distinct CDR3 sequences; over 8.5% were seen once. Sequenced input: whole blood. The chain links TRBV4-1 to TRBJ1-2; TRBD1 agrees at 10 bases. This clonotype was sampled from an adult who was a healthcare worker with PCR-confirmed SARS-CoV-2 infection or an uninfected control (not recorded which). The CDR3 spells CASSLWLTGGFYGYTF. The CDR3 coding sequence is TGCGCCAGCAGCCTTTGGTTGACAGGGGGCTTCTATGGCTACACCTTC.